This TCR beta chain was found in a study of blood T cells in healthy people across ages. A second PCR of 7 to 11 cycles used a sample-barcoded 5' primer and a J-beta primer mix. Each cDNA molecule was tagged by a template-switch adaptor that had 12 random nucleotides. MiXCR, run by TCRdb on the 5' RACE reads, gives a single entry per CDR3 protein. This table holds more than 1 million distinct CDR3 sequences, 45% found once. Points on this clonotype: Its specificity is not known.

Study-level results: Fewer expanded clones and more diversity marked long-lived versus aged donors. Since the PBMCs were unsorted, naive and antigen-experienced cells could not be conclusively compared. Getting older went along with TCR beta diversity per million T cells dropping roughly linearly.

The CDR3 is made up of 18 amino acids. V lost 1 base to trimming and J lost 0 bases; unmatched junction nucleotides: 5. CDR1 is SGHAT and CDR2 is FQNNGV in the germline V gene. The rearrangement links TRBV11-2 to TRBJ2-2, with TRBD2 matching 10 bases. The origin of this receptor is a woman aged 55-69 years in good health. Sequencing was carried out using blood. The CDR3 region has the DNA TGTGCCAGCAGCTTAGGGCTAGCGGGAGTAGCGAACACCGGGGAGCTGTTTTTT. Its protein is CASSLGLAGVANTGELFF.